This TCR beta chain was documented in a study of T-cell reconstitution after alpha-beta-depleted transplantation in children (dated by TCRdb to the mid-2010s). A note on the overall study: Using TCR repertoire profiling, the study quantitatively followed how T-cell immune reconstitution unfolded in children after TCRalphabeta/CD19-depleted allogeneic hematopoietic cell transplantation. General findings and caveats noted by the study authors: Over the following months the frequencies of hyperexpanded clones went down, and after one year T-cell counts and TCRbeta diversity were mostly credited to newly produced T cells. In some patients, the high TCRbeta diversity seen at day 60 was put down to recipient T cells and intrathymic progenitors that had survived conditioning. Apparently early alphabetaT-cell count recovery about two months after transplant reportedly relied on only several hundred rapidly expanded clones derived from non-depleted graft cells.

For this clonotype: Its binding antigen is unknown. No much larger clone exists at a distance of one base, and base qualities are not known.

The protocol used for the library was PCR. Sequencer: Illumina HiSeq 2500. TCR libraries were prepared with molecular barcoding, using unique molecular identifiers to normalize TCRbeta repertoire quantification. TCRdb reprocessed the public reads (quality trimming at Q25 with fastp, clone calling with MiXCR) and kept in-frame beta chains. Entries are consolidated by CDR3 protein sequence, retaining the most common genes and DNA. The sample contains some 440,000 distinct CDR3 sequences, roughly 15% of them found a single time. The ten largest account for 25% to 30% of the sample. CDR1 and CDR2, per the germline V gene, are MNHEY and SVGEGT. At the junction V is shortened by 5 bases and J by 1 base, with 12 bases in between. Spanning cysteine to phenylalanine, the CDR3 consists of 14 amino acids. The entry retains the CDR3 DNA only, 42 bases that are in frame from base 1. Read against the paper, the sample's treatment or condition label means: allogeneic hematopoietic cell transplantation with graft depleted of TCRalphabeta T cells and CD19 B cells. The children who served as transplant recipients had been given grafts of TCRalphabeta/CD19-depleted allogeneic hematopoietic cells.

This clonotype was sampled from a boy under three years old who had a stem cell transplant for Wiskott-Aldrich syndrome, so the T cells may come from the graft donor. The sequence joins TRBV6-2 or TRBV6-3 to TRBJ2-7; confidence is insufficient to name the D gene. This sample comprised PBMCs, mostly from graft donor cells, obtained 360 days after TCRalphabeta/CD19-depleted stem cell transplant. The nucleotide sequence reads TGTGCCAGCAGTCGGACGGCGCAGTCCTACGAGCAGTACTTC. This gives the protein CASSRTAQSYEQYF.